Following are 25 T cell receptor beta chains from one sample sequenced in a study of cytotoxic CD8 clonotypes in ibrutinib-treated CLL. Clones were sequenced by immunoSEQ multiplex PCR, and TCRdb holds only the in-frame ones, with some missing. The sample lists 150,000 to 200,000 clones, around nine tenths occurring once. The sequenced sample was PBMCs, obtained at disease progression, from a patient treated with ibrutinib. The receptors come from a human donor with chronic lymphocytic leukemia.

This chain links TRBV19 with TRBJ2-5; D uncertain. In germline, CDR1 is LNHDA, CDR2 SQIVND (reference sequence). The CDR3 totals 14 residues. The ends were cut back, 4 bases at V and 1 base at J, with 10 bases in the middle. CDR3 residues: CASSKYGVQETQYF. The CDR3 DNA follows: TGTGCCAGTAGTAAATACGGAGTCCAAGAGACCCAGTACTTC.

This chain links TRBV19 with TRBJ2-7, with D possibly matching TRBD2 (5 bases). The CDR3 is 13 residues long. V dropped 4 bases and J dropped 3 bases, with 10 bases sitting between them. The V gene's germline CDR1 is LNHDA and CDR2 SQIVND (reference sequence). The CDR3 reads CASSSPGNYEQYF. The CDR3 DNA reads TGTGCCAGTAGTAGCCCGGGGAACTACGAGCAGTACTTC.

The table lists this clone with a count of one. V gene TRBV5-1 combines with J gene TRBJ2-3, with a tentative D call TRBD2 (5 bases). The CDR3 has 15 residues. V was shortened by 2 bases and J by 0 bases, with 10 bases between the two germline ends. Germline CDR1 reads SGHRS; CDR2 reads YFSETQ. This CDR3 reads CASSFGIISTDTQYF. CDR3 bases: TGCGCCAGCAGCTTCGGGATTATAAGCACAGATACGCAGTATTTT. The full variable domain, in which reference TRBV5-1 and TRBJ2-3 provide the parts outside the CDR3, is KAGVTQTPRYLIKTRGQQVTLSCSPISGHRSVSWYQQTPGQGLQFLFEYFSETQRNKGNFPGRFSGRQFSNSRSEMNVSTLELGDSALYLCASSFGIISTDTQYFGPGTRLTVL.

This sequence joins TRBV5-1 and TRBJ1-1, with 9 bases matching TRBD1. The length of the CDR3 is 15 residues. Trimming cost V 3 bases and J 5 bases; bases outside gene matches: 8. Germline V gene lookup returns CDR1 SGHRS and CDR2 YFSETQ. The CDR3 protein is CASSWTGDVDTEAFF. The DNA of the CDR3 is TGCGCCAGCAGCTGGACAGGGGATGTGGATACTGAAGCTTTCTTT. The variable domain in full, completed from reference TRBV5-1 and TRBJ1-1, reads KAGVTQTPRYLIKTRGQQVTLSCSPISGHRSVSWYQQTPGQGLQFLFEYFSETQRNKGNFPGRFSGRQFSNSRSEMNVSTLELGDSALYLCASSWTGDVDTEAFFGQGTRLTVV.

The CDR3 region is CASRDTGRADTQYF. The CDR3 region has the DNA TGTGCCAGCAGAGACACAGGGAGAGCAGATACGCAGTATTTT. The chain links TRBV6-1 to TRBJ2-3; possibly TRBD1 for D (6 bases). V gave up 6 bases and J gave up 4 bases, with 14 bases separating them. The CDR3 consists of 14 residues. The germline V gene encodes CDR1 MNHNS and CDR2 SASEGT.

A note on this clone: Other nucleotide sequences in the sample specify the same CDR3. As DNA, the CDR3 is TGTGCCAGCACCAGGAGTGGAACACAACAAGAGACCCAGTACTTC. Its protein product is CASTRSGTQQETQYF. This chain uses TRBV28 with TRBJ2-5; D unclear. CDR1 and CDR2 (germline): MDHEN, SYDVKM. V lost 7 bases and J 2 bases, leaving 17 bases between the germline ends. CDR3 length: 15 amino acids.

This clone has only a few counts. The same CDR3 is also encoded by other DNA sequences in this sample. The chain combines TRBV5-1 with TRBJ1-1; 12 bases line up with TRBD1. The junction had 5 bases not matched to a gene; V was cut back by 4 bases and J by 1 base. Germline CDR1 reads SGHRS; CDR2 reads YFSETQ. This CDR3 is 16 amino acids long. CDR3 sequence reads: CASSGGQGARNTEAFF. CDR3 in DNA: TGCGCCAGCAGCGGGGGACAGGGGGCGAGGAACACTGAAGCTTTCTTT.

This clone was observed once. V and J are TRBV20-1 and TRBJ2-1; D is uncertain. The germline V gene encodes CDR1 DFQATT and CDR2 SNEGSKA (reference sequence). Trimming stripped 3 bases from V and 7 bases from J, with 7 bases between. There are 11 residues in the CDR3. CDR3 DNA sequence: TGCAGTGCTAGTTCCGGAAATGAGCAGTTCTTC. This encodes CSASSGNEQFF.

V gene TRBV30 combines with J gene TRBJ2-3; 9 bases agree with TRBD2. The CDR3 consists of 17 residues. The germline gives CDR1 GTSNPN, CDR2 SVGIG (reference sequence). V shed 4 bases and J 3 bases; nucleotides not matched to a gene: 14. For the CDR3, the DNA is TGTGCCTGGATCGGGATAAGTAGCGGGAGTTTTACAGATACGCAGTATTTT. It translates to CAWIGISSGSFTDTQYF. The full variable domain, in which reference TRBV30 and TRBJ2-3 provide the parts outside the CDR3, is SQTIHQWPATLVQPVGSPLSLECTVEGTSNPNLYWYRQAAGRGLQLLFYSVGIGQISSEVPQNLSASRPQDRQFILSSKKLLLSDSGFYLCAWIGISSGSFTDTQYFGPGTRLTVL.

The CDR3 bases are TGTGCCAGCAGTGTTTTTAGGGGGACTAGCGGGAGGAGGGACACCGGGGAGCTGTTTTTT. Translating it yields CASSVFRGTSGRRDTGELFF. V is TRBV6-1 and J is TRBJ2-2, with TRBD2 matching over 15 bases. The CDR3 length is 20 residues. CDR1 and CDR2 from the germline V gene are MNHNS and SASEGT. The trim removed 4 bases at V and 3 bases at J, leaving 12 bases unmatched.

This chain connects TRBV2 to TRBJ2-1; D tentatively fits TRBD1 or TRBD2 (5 bases each). CDR3 length: 13 residues. Germline loops: CDR1 SNHLY, CDR2 FYNNEI. The V gene lost 6 bases and the J gene lost 16 bases, with 22 bases spanning the gap. Here the CDR3 DNA reads TGTGCCAGCAGGGAATGGGACCCCCGGTTAAGATTCTTC. As protein: CASREWDPRLRFF.

This clone was picked up one time. J is TRBJ2-3 and V is TRBV14; 9 positions match TRBD2. Trimming took 0 bases from V and 12 from J; bases not matched to a gene: 4. CDR1 and CDR2 (germline): SGHDN, FVKESK. This CDR3 has 13 amino acids. CDR3 loop: CASSQDRTSVQYF. The DNA of the CDR3 is TGTGCCAGCAGCCAAGACAGGACTAGCGTACAGTATTTT.

This clone appeared a few times. This chain joins TRBV10-3 and TRBJ2-5, with D perhaps being TRBD1 or TRBD2 (5 bases each). Trimming removed 0 bases at V and 2 bases at J, with 16 bases between. The germline gives CDR1 ENHRY, CDR2 SYGVKD. The CDR3 runs 17 residues. CDR3 DNA sequence: TGTGCCATCAGTGAGTCGCTACTCGGGACGAGACAAGAGACCCAGTACTTC. This gives the protein CAISESLLGTRQETQYF.

The chain employs TRBV5-5 and TRBJ1-5; D is possibly TRBD1 (5 bases). V was shortened by 4 bases and J by 6 bases, with 14 bases between the two germline ends. The CDR3 is 14 amino acids. The germline gives CDR1 SGHKS, CDR2 YYEKEE (reference sequence). This CDR3 reads CASSPDPGTQPQHF. The CDR3 DNA reads as TGTGCCAGCAGCCCGGACCCCGGGACTCAGCCCCAGCATTTT.

V usage is TRBV27 and J usage is TRBJ2-3; weak D call: TRBD2 (5 bases). The germline CDR1 and CDR2 sequences are MNHEY and SMNVEV (reference sequence). The CDR3 has 15 residues. Trimming took 6 bases from V and 0 from J, leaving 13 bases between them. The DNA for the CDR3 is TGTGCCAGCAGACCCGGGGTAACGAGCACAGATACGCAGTATTTT. This gives the protein CASRPGVTSTDTQYF.

CDR3 in DNA: TGTGCCAGCAGGCCGGGACTAGCGGACTACGAGCAGTACTTC. Translated: CASRPGLADYEQYF. The chain links TRBV2 to TRBJ2-7; 11 nucleotides align to TRBD2. The CDR3 has 14 residues. The ends lost 6 bases at V and 3 bases at J; junction bases unmatched: 4. CDR1 and CDR2 from the germline V gene are SNHLY and FYNNEI.

The chain joins TRBV6-1 to TRBJ1-5; 8 nucleotides agree with TRBD1. Losses at the gene ends were 7 bases for V and 10 bases for J; bases not matched to a gene: 9. Germline V CDR1 and CDR2: MNHNS, SASEGT. The CDR3 covers 13 residues. Here the CDR3 reads CASTLDRAQPQHF. In nucleotides, the CDR3 is TGTGCCAGCACCCTGGACAGGGCTCAACCCCAGCATTTT.

The chain couples TRBV5-1 to TRBJ2-7, with a weak D call TRBD2 (5 bases). The CDR3 is 16 residues long. The ends were cut back, 4 bases at V and 1 base at J, with 18 bases in the middle. Looked up from germline, CDR1 is SGHRS and CDR2 is YFSETQ. The CDR3 DNA follows: TGCGCCAGCAGCCCTGCCGGGATAGTGAGTTCCTACGAGCAGTACTTC. This codes for CASSPAGIVSSYEQYF.

The rearrangement uses TRBV5-1 and TRBJ2-1, with TRBD1 identical over 8 bases. V trimming: 4 bases; J trimming: 7 bases; junction bases outside the gene matches: 10. In germline, CDR1 is SGHRS, CDR2 YFSETQ. CDR3 length: 15 residues. The CDR3 DNA is TGCGCCAGCAGCCCCCGGGACAGGAGACGGAATGAGCAGTTCTTC. This codes for CASSPRDRRRNEQFF.

At least ten counts were recorded for this clone. The genes are TRBV9 and TRBJ2-1, with TRBD2 identical over 11 bases. Germline CDR1 and CDR2: SGDLS and YYNGEE. V gave up 0 bases and J gave up 4 bases; unmatched junction bases: 12. This CDR3 region has 19 residues. CDR3 bases: TGTGCCAGCAGCGTAGAGGGTAGCGGGAGGGTTTTTGGATACAATGAGCAGTTCTTC. Translating it yields CASSVEGSGRVFGYNEQFF.

The chain employs TRBV18 and TRBJ1-4; possible D gene TRBD1, 5 bases. The CDR3 has 15 amino acids. V lost 8 bases and J 5 bases, leaving 18 bases between the germline ends. The V gene's germline CDR1 is KGHSH and CDR2 LQKENI. In DNA, the CDR3 is TGTGCCAGCGCACGCATAGGGACGGAGAATGAAAAACTGTTTTTT. Its protein is CASARIGTENEKLFF. The variable domain in full, with the rest retrieved from reference TRBV18 and TRBJ1-4, is NAGVMQNPRHLVRRRGQEARLRCSPMKGHSHVYWYRQLPEEGLKFMVYLQKENIIDESGMPKERFSAEFPKEGPSILRIQQVVRGDSAAYFCASARIGTENEKLFFGSGTQLSVL.

This chain joins TRBV7-8 and TRBJ2-1, with 9 bases matching TRBD2. J lost 8 bases, V lost 2 bases, and 13 bases had no gene match. This CDR3 has 17 amino acids. The germline V gene has CDR1 SGHVS and CDR2 FQNEAQ. CDR3 DNA sequence: TGTGCCAGCAGCTTACCTCCCCGGGCTAGCGGGAACTATGAGCAGTTCTTC. As protein: CASSLPPRASGNYEQFF.

Turning to this clone: Its ends do not fully match the called genes, so a read error is possible. The J gene is TRBJ1-2, the V gene TRBV5-1, with D hard to call. The CDR3 has 10 residues. Germline V gene sequence: CDR1 SGHRS, CDR2 YFSETQ. In nucleotides, the CDR3 is TGCGCCAGCAGCTCCTATCCGCCCTCCTTC. It is translated as CASSSYPPSF.

This chain uses TRBV5-1 with TRBJ2-7; TRBD1 or TRBD2 may be the D gene (5 bases each). CDR1 is SGHRS and CDR2 is YFSETQ in the germline V gene. Between the trimmed V and J ends, which lost 7 bases and 3 bases, there was a span of 14 bases. The CDR3 is 13 residues long. The CDR3, as DNA: TGCGCCAGCGCTCGGGACGGAAACTACGAGCAGTACTTC. It codes for CASARDGNYEQYF.

The chain uses TRBV7-9 and TRBJ1-5, with D uncertain. CDR1 and CDR2 from the germline V gene are SEHNR and FQNEAQ (reference sequence). V was clipped by 5 bases and J by 0 bases, with 11 bases between them. There are 15 residues in the CDR3. CDR3 in amino acids: CASSRTGDSNQPQHF. DNA of the CDR3: TGTGCCAGCAGCCGGACGGGTGATAGCAATCAGCCCCAGCATTTT.